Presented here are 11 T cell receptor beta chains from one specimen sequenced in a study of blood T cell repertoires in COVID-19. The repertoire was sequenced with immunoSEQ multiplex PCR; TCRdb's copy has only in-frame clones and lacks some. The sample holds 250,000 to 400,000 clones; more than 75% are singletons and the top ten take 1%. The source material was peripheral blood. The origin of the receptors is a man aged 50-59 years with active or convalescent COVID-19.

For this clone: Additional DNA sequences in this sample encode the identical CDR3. This CDR3 reads CASSLALLYEQYF. The CDR3 bases are TGTGCCAGCAGCTTAGCACTCTTGTACGAGCAGTACTTC. The V call is TRBV7-2, the J call TRBJ2-7; D remains ambiguous. The CDR3 is 13 amino acids. Germline V gene data show CDR1 as SGHTA and CDR2 as FQGNSA. The germline V and J ends were trimmed by 0 bases and 4 bases, with 7 bases remaining between them.

CDR3 region: CASSLVPGQGASYEQYF. In DNA, the CDR3 is TGTGCCAGCAGCTTAGTCCCCGGACAGGGGGCCTCCTACGAGCAGTACTTC. J is TRBJ2-7 and V is TRBV7-9, with TRBD1 matching 11 bases. CDR3 length: 17 amino acids. CDR1 is SEHNR and CDR2 is FQNEAQ in the germline V gene (reference sequence). After removal of 1 base from V and 0 bases from J, the junction contained 5 bases not matched to a gene.

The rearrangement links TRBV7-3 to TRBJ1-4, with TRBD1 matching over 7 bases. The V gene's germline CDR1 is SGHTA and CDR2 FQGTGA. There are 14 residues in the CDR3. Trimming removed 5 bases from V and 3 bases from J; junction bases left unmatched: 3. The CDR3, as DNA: TGTGCCAGCAGCCTCGGGACAGCTAATGAAAAACTGTTTTTT. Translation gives CASSLGTANEKLFF.

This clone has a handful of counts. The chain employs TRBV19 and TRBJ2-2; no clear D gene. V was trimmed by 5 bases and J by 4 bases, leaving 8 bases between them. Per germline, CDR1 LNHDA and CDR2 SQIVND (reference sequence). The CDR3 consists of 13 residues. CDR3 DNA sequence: TGTGCCAGTAGTTGGTTAGCCACCGGGGAGCTGTTTTTT. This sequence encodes CASSWLATGELFF.

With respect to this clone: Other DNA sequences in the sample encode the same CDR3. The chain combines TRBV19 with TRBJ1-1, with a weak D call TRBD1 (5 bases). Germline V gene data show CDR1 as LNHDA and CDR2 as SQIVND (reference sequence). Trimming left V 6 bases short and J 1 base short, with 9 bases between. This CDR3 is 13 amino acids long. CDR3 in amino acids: CASRRQRNTEAFF. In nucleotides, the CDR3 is TGTGCCAGTAGGCGACAGCGGAACACTGAAGCTTTCTTT.

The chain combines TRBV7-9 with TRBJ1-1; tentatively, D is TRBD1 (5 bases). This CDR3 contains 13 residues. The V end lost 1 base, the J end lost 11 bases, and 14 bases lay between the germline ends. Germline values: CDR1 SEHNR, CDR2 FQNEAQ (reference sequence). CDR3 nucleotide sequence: TGTGCCAGCAGCTTAGAGACAGACACAAGGGCTTTCTTT. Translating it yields CASSLETDTRAFF.

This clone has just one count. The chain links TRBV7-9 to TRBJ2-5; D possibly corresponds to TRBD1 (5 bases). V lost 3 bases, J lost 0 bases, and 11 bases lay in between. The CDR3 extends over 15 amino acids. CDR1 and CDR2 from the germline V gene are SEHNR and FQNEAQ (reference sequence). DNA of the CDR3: TGTGCCAGCAGCTTCGGACAACAGTACCAAGAGACCCAGTACTTC. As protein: CASSFGQQYQETQYF.

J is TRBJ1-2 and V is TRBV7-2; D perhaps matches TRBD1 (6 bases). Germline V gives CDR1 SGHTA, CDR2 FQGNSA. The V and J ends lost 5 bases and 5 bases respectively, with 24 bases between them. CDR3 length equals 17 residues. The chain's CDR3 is CASSLLTGHATGYGYTF. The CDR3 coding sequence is TGTGCCAGCAGCCTCCTTACGGGACACGCGACGGGGTATGGCTACACCTTC.

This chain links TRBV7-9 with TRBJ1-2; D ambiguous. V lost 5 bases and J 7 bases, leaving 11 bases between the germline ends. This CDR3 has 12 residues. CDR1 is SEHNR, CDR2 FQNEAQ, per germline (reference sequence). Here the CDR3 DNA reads TGTGCCAGCAGCAACCCCCCGGGTGGCTACACCTTC. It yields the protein CASSNPPGGYTF.

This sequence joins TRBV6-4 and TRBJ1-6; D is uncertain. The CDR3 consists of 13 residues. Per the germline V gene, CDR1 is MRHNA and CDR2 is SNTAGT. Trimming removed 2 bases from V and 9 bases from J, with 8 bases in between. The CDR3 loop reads CASSDEPGSPLHF. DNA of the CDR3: TGTGCCAGCAGTGACGAACCGGGTTCACCCCTCCACTTT.

CDR3: CASSLMNQEHSEAFF. CDR3 sequence (DNA): TGCGCCAGCAGTTTGATGAATCAGGAACATAGTGAAGCTTTCTTT. The rearrangement links TRBV5-1 to TRBJ1-1; D is unresolved. The germline CDR1 and CDR2 sequences are SGHRS and YFSETQ. V lost 5 bases and J 7 bases, leaving 21 bases between the germline ends. There are 15 residues in the CDR3.